This note documents a single T cell receptor beta chain sequence. The data were taken from a study of control samples from healthy donors and cancer patients. The V and J ends lost 8 bases and 2 bases respectively, with 12 bases between them. In germline, CDR1 is LNHNV, CDR2 YYDKDF (reference sequence). The CDR3 extends over 14 amino acids. Produced via immunoSEQ multiplex PCR; TCRdb's table is partial and in-frame only. The table includes some 150,000 clones, more than 85% detected once. The TCR comes from a young man in good health. Material: blood. This sequence joins TRBV15 and TRBJ1-4, with D tentatively TRBD1 (5 bases). CDR3 bases: TGTGCCACCTCTATTGCAGGGACTAATGAAAAACTGTTTTTT. This gives the protein CATSIAGTNEKLFF.